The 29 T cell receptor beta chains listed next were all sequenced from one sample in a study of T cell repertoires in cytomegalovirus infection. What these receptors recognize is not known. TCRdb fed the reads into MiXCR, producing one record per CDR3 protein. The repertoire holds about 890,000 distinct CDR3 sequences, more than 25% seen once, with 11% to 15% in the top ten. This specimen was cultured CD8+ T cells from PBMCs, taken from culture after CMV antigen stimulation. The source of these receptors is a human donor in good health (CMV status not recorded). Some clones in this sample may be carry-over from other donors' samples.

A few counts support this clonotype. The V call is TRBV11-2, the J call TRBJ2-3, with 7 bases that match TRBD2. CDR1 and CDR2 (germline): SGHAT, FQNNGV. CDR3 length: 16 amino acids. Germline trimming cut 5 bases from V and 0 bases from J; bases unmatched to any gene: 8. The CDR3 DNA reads TGTGCCAGCAGCCCCACAGCGGGGATGAGCACAGATACGCAGTATTTT. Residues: CASSPTAGMSTDTQYF. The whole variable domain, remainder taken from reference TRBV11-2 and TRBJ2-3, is EAGVAQSPRYKIIEKRQSVAFWCNPISGHATLYWYQQILGQGPKLLIQFQNNGVVDDSQLPKDRFSAERLKGVDSTLKIQPAKLEDSAVYLCASSPTAGMSTDTQYFGPGTRLTVL.

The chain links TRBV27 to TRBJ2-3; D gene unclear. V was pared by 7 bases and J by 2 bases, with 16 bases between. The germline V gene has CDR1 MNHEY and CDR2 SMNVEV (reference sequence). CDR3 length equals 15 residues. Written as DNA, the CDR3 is TGTGCCAGCACCATCAGGTGGGGTTTCACAGATACGCAGTATTTT. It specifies CASTIRWGFTDTQYF.

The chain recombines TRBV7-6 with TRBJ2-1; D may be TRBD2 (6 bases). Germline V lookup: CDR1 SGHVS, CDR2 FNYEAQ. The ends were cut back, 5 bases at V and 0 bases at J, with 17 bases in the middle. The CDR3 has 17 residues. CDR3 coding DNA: TGTGCCAGCAGCGCCCCCTGGGGGGAGAGCTCCTACAATGAGCAGTTCTTC. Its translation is CASSAPWGESSYNEQFF.

Written as DNA, the CDR3 is TGTGCCAGCAGTATTACCGACAGTCCGAACACTGAAGCTTTCTTT. It translates to CASSITDSPNTEAFF. The chain joins TRBV28 to TRBJ1-1; possibly TRBD1 for D (5 bases). V was shortened by 5 bases and J by 1 base, with 14 bases between the two germline ends. Germline V gene lookup returns CDR1 MDHEN and CDR2 SYDVKM. The CDR3 is 15 residues long.

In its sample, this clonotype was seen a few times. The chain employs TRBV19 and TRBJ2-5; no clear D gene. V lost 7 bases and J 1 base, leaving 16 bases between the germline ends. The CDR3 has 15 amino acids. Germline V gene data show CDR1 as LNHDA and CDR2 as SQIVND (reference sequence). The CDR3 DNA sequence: TGTGCCAGTACCTACGGCGGCAGAGCCCAAGAGACCCAGTACTTC. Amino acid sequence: CASTYGGRAQETQYF.

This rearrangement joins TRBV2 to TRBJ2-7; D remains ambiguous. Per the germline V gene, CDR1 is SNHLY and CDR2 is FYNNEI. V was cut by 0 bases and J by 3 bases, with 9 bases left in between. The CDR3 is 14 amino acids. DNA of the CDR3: TGTGCCAGCAGTGAAGCTGGGATCGACTACGAGCAGTACTTC. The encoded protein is CASSEAGIDYEQYF.

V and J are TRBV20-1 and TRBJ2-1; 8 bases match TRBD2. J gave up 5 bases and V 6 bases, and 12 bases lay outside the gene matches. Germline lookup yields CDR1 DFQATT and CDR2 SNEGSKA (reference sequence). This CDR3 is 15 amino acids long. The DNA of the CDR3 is TGCAGTGCGCCCGGTTTTAGCGGGGACCACAATGAGCAGTTCTTC. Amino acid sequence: CSAPGFSGDHNEQFF.

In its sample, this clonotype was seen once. The CDR3 nucleotides read TGTGCCAGCAGCTTCGACAGGGATGCCACAGATACGCAGTATTTT. It codes for CASSFDRDATDTQYF. The J gene is TRBJ2-3, the V gene TRBV7-6, with 7 nucleotides matching TRBD1. Germline V CDR1 and CDR2: SGHVS, FNYEAQ. The V segment lost 3 bases and the J segment 2 bases; nucleotides outside the gene matches: 5. CDR3 size: 15 residues.

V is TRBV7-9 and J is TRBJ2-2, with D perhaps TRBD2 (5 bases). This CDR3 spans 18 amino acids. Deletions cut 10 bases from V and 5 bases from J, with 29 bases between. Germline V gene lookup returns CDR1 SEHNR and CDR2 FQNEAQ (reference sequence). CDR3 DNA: TGTGCCACCAAAGAGGTCGGAGGCCGCGAGGCTAGGACCGGGGAGCTGTTTTTT. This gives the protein CATKEVGGREARTGELFF.

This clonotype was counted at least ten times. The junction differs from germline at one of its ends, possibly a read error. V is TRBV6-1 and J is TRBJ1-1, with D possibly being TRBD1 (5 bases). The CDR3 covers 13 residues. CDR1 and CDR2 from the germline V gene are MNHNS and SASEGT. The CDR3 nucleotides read TGTGCCAGCAATGAATGGAAGGGGAAGGAAGCTTTCTTT. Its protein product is CASNEWKGKEAFF.

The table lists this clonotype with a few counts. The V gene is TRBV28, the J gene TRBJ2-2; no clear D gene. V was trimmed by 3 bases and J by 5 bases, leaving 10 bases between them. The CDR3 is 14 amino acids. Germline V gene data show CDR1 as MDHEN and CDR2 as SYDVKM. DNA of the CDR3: TGTGCCAGCAGTTTGCCACTCGGGACCGGGGAGCTGTTTTTT. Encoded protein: CASSLPLGTGELFF.

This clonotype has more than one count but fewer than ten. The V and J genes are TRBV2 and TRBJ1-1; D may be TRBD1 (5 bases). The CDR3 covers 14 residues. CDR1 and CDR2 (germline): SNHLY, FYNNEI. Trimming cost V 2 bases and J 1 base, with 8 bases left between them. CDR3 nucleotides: TGTGCCAGCAGTGAATACAGGTCGAACACTGAAGCTTTCTTT. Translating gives CASSEYRSNTEAFF.

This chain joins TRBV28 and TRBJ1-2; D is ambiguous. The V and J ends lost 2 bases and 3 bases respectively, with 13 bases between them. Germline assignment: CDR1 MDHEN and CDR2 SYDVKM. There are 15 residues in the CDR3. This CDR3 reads CASSLKRGLHYGYTF. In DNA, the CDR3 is TGTGCCAGCAGTTTAAAACGGGGATTACACTATGGCTACACCTTC.

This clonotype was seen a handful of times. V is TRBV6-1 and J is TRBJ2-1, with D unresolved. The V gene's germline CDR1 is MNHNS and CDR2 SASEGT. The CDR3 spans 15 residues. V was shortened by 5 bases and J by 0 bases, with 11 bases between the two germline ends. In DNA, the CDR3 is TGTGCCAGCAGTCTGACTCTCGACTCCTACAATGAGCAGTTCTTC. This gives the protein CASSLTLDSYNEQFF.

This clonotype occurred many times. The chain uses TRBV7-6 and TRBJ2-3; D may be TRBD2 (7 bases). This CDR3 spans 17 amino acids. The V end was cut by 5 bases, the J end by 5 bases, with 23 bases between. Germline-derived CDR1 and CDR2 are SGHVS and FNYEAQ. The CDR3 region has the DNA TGTGCCAGCAGCCCAGCCGTGGGGGGGCCACATCAAGATACGCAGTATTTT. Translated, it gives CASSPAVGGPHQDTQYF. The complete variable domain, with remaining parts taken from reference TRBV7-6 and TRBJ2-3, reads GAGVSQSPRYKVTKRGQDVALRCDPISGHVSLYWYRQALGQGPEFLTYFNYEAQQDKSGLPNDRFSAERPEGSISTLTIQRTEQRDSAMYRCASSPAVGGPHQDTQYFGPGTRLTVL.

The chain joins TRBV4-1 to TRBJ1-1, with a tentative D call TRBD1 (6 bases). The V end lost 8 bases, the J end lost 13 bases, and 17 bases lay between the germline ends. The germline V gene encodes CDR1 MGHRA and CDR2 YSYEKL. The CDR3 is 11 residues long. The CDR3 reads CASGRGGVFFF. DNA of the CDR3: TGCGCCAGCGGCAGGGGAGGGGTCTTTTTCTTT.

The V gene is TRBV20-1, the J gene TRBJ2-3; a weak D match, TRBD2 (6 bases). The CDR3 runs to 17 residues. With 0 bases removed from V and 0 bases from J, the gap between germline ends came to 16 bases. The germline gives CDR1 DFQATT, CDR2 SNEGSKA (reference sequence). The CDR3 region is CSARESRERLSTDTQYF. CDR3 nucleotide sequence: TGCAGTGCTAGAGAATCCCGGGAGCGATTGAGCACAGATACGCAGTATTTT.

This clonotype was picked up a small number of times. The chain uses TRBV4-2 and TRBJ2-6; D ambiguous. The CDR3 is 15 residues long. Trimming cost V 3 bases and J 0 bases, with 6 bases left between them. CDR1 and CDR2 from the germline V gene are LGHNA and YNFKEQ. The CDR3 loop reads CASSQPLSGANVLTF. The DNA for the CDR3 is TGTGCCAGCAGCCAGCCACTCTCTGGGGCCAACGTCCTGACTTTC.

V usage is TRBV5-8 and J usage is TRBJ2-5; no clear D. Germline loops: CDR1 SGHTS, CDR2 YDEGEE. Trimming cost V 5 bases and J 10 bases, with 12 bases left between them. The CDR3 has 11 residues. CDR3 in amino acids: CASRPRLSQYF. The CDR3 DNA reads TGTGCCAGCAGGCCCCGACTGAGCCAGTACTTC.

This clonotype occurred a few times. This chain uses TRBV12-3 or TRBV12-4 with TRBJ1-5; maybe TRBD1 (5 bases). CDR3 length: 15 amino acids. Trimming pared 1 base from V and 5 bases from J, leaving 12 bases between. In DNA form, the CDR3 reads TGTGCCAGCAGTTTAGTCCCCAGGGCCGATCAGCCCCAGCATTTT. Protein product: CASSLVPRADQPQHF.

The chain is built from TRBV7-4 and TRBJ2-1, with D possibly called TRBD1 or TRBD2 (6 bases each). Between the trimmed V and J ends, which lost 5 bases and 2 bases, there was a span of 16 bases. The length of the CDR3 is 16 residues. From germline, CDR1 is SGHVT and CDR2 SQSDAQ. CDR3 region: CASSPVAGEAYNEQFF. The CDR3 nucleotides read TGTGCCAGCAGCCCCGTGGCAGGGGAGGCCTACAATGAGCAGTTCTTC.

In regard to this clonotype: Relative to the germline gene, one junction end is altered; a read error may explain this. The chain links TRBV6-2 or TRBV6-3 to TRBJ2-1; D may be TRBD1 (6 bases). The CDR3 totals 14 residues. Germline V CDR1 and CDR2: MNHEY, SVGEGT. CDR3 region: CVSSPGASYNEQFF. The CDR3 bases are TGTGTCAGCAGTCCAGGGGCTTCCTACAATGAGCAGTTCTTC.

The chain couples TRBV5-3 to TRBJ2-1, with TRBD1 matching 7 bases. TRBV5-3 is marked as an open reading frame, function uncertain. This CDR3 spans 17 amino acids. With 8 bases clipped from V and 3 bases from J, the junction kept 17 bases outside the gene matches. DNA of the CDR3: TGTGCCAGCAGCCCCCGGGACAGTCAACTCCTCTACAATGAGCAGTTCTTC. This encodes CASSPRDSQLLYNEQFF.

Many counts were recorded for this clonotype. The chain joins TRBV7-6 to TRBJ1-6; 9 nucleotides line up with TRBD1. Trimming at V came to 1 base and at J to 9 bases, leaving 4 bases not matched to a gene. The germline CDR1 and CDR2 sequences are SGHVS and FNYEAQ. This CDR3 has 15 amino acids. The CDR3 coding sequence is TGTGCCAGCAGCTTAGGGGACAGGGACGGTTCACCCCTCCACTTT. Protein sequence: CASSLGDRDGSPLHF.

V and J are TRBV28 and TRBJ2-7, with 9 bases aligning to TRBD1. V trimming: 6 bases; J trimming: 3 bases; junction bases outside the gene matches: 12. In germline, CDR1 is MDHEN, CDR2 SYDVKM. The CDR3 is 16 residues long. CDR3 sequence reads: CASSWRPGQGDYEQYF. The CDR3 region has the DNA TGTGCCAGCAGCTGGCGTCCGGGACAGGGAGACTACGAGCAGTACTTC.

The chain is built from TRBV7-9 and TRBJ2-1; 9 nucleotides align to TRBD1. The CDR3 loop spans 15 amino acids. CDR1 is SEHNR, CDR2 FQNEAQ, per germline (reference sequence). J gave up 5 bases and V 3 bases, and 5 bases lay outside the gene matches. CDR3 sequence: CASSFRDRDHNEQFF. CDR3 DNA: TGTGCCAGCAGCTTCCGGGACAGGGATCACAATGAGCAGTTCTTC. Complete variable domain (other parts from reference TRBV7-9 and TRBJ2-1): DTGVSQNPRHKITKRGQNVTFRCDPISEHNRLYWYRQTLGQGPEFLTYFQNEAQLEKSRLLSDRFSAERPKGSFSTLEIQRTEQGDSAMYLCASSFRDRDHNEQFFGPGTRLTVL.

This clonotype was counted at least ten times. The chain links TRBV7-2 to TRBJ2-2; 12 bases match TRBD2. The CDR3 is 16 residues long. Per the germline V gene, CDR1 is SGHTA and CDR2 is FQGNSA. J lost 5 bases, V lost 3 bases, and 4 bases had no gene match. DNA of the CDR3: TGTGCCAGCAGCTTTCTAGCGGGGGGGTATACCGGGGAGCTGTTTTTT. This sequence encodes CASSFLAGGYTGELFF.

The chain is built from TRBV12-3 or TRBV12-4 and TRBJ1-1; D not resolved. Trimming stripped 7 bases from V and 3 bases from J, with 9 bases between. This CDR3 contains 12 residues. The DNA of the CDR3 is TGTGCCAGCATCCTTGGGCACACTGAAGCTTTCTTT. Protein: CASILGHTEAFF.

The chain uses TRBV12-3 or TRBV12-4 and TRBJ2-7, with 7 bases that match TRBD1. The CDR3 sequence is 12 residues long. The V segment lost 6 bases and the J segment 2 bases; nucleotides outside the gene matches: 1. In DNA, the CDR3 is TGTGCCAGCAGCGGACAGGCCTACGAGCAGTACTTC. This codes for CASSGQAYEQYF.